A single sample is the source of the 16 T cell receptor beta chains below, sequenced in a study of cytomegalovirus exposure and HLA in healthy donors. The primer mix had 60 Vbeta and 13 Jbeta primers. Assay: immunoSEQ multiplex PCR; the TCRdb copy retains only in-frame clones and omits some. Found here are about 160,000 clones, about four fifths of them singletons; the top ten hold approximately 1.5%. The specimen was PBMCs. The receptors originated from a male donor in good health and CMV-seronegative.

The V and J genes are TRBV28 and TRBJ1-4, with D hard to call. Trimming pared 2 bases from V and 1 base from J, leaving 8 bases between. CDR1 is MDHEN, CDR2 SYDVKM, per germline. The CDR3 consists of 15 residues. Written as DNA, the CDR3 is TGTGCCAGCAGTTTAGGAGCCCGAACTAATGAAAAACTGTTTTTT. It encodes CASSLGARTNEKLFF.

This sequence joins TRBV29-1 and TRBJ2-7, with 7 bases aligning to TRBD1. The CDR3 is made up of 16 amino acids. J gave up 3 bases and V 1 base, and 12 bases lay outside the gene matches. From germline, CDR1 is SQVTM and CDR2 ANQGSEA. CDR3 protein: CSVEGYSGQGDYEQYF. In DNA, the CDR3 is TGCAGCGTTGAAGGTTATTCTGGGCAGGGGGACTACGAGCAGTACTTC.

The chain uses TRBV5-4 and TRBJ2-7; 9 positions agree with TRBD1. Germline loops: CDR1 SGHNT, CDR2 YYREEE (reference sequence). V lost 4 bases, J lost 2 bases, and 1 base stayed unmatched. CDR3 length equals 13 residues. CDR3 loop: CASSRDRAYEQYF. As DNA, the CDR3 is TGTGCCAGCAGCCGGGACAGGGCCTACGAGCAGTACTTC.

As concerns this clone: Mismatch with germline at one junction end may stem from a read error. The chain is built from TRBV7-9 and TRBJ1-4, with no clear D. Germline-derived CDR1 and CDR2 are SEHNR and FQNEAQ (reference sequence). The CDR3 has 14 amino acids. The CDR3 is CSSSPPGSGEKLFF. As DNA, the CDR3 is TGTTCCAGCAGCCCACCGGGGTCAGGTGAAAAACTGTTTTTT.

This clone was counted only a few times. The chain employs TRBV15 and TRBJ2-7; TRBD1 matches at 8 bases. V gave up 4 bases and J gave up 3 bases; unmatched junction bases: 14. This CDR3 is 17 amino acids long. Germline V gene sequence: CDR1 LNHNV, CDR2 YYDKDF (reference sequence). In DNA, the CDR3 is TGTGCCACCAGCACCCCCCCGGGACAGGCGAAACGCTACGAGCAGTACTTC. Translating gives CATSTPPGQAKRYEQYF. Combining the CDR3 with reference TRBV15 and TRBJ2-7 gives the whole variable domain DAMVIQNPRYQVTQFGKPVTLSCSQTLNHNVMYWYQQKSSQAPKLLFHYYDKDFNNEADTPDNFQSRRPNTSFCFLDIRSPGLGDTAMYLCATSTPPGQAKRYEQYFGPGTRLTVT.

In its sample, this clone was seen a few times. CDR3 in DNA: TGCGCCAGCAGCTTGGTAGGGGGTGATAATGAAAAACTGTTTTTT. Translating it yields CASSLVGGDNEKLFF. This chain links TRBV5-1 with TRBJ1-4, with D perhaps matching TRBD1 (6 bases). CDR3 size: 15 residues. Trimming removed 0 bases at V and 4 bases at J, with 10 bases between. CDR1 and CDR2 from the germline V gene are SGHRS and YFSETQ. Filled out from reference TRBV5-1 and TRBJ1-4, the complete variable domain reads KAGVTQTPRYLIKTRGQQVTLSCSPISGHRSVSWYQQTPGQGLQFLFEYFSETQRNKGNFPGRFSGRQFSNSRSEMNVSTLELGDSALYLCASSLVGGDNEKLFFGSGTQLSVL.

The chain uses TRBV5-1 and TRBJ2-7; 9 bases align to TRBD1. The CDR3 runs to 15 residues. CDR1 SGHRS and CDR2 YFSETQ come from the germline V gene. Trimming cost V 4 bases and J 0 bases; bases outside gene matches: 5. CDR3 nucleotides: TGCGCCAGCAGCCCGGGACAGGGAAACTCCTACGAGCAGTACTTC. Its translation: CASSPGQGNSYEQYF.

The CDR3 nucleotides read TGCGCCAGCAGCCCACCAGACAGGGATACCGGGGAGCTGTTTTTT. Its translation is CASSPPDRDTGELFF. The chain has TRBV5-1 and TRBJ2-2, with TRBD1 matching 7 bases. This CDR3 comprises 15 residues. Germline CDR1 SGHRS, CDR2 YFSETQ. J gave up 5 bases and V 4 bases, and 8 bases lay outside the gene matches.

CDR3 amino acids: CAKRGDRGLLSGYEQYF. CDR3 DNA sequence: TGTGCCAAAAGGGGGGACAGGGGGTTACTATCTGGGTACGAGCAGTACTTC. V and J are TRBV5-6 and TRBJ2-7; 11 nucleotides align to TRBD1. V trimming: 9 bases; J trimming: 4 bases; junction bases outside the gene matches: 18. The V gene's germline CDR1 is SGHDT and CDR2 YYEEEE. This CDR3 has 17 residues.

J is TRBJ1-2 and V is TRBV10-2, with a weak D call TRBD1 (5 bases). The CDR3 sequence is 11 residues long. The germline V and J ends were trimmed by 6 bases and 8 bases, with 10 bases remaining between them. The germline V gene encodes CDR1 WSHSY and CDR2 SAAADI. As DNA, the CDR3 is TGCGCCAGCAGCCAGGGATGGGGCTACACCTTC. The encoded protein is CASSQGWGYTF.

CDR3 sequence (DNA): TGTGCCAGCAGTTCCCTAGGGACAGCCCCCAATGAGCAGTTCTTC. Translation: CASSSLGTAPNEQFF. The V and J genes are TRBV27 and TRBJ2-1, with 7 bases identical to TRBD1. Germline V gene data show CDR1 as MNHEY and CDR2 as SMNVEV (reference sequence). This CDR3 has 15 residues. J was trimmed by 6 bases and V by 4 bases; bases with no gene match: 9.

The genes are TRBV10-1 and TRBJ2-7; TRBD1 aligns across 8 bases. The length of the CDR3 is 16 residues. J gave up 7 bases and V 0 bases, and 11 bases lay outside the gene matches. Per the germline V gene, CDR1 is WNHNN and CDR2 is SYGVQD (reference sequence). The CDR3 DNA sequence: TGCGCCAGCAGTGAGTCGGTGACAGGGGTGTCTCGGGAGCAGTACTTC. Protein product: CASSESVTGVSREQYF.

J is TRBJ1-2 and V is TRBV6-1; no clear D gene. V lost 2 bases to trimming and J lost 4 bases, with 23 bases between them. The CDR3 runs 18 residues. Germline CDR1 reads MNHNS; CDR2 reads SASEGT. CDR3 sequence (DNA): TGTGCCAGCAGTGAATTTAGTGGTCGTTCGGAGCGGACCTATGGCTACACCTTC. It is translated as CASSEFSGRSERTYGYTF.

This clone was seen a handful of times. The sample contains more than one DNA sequence encoding this CDR3. The chain employs TRBV29-1 and TRBJ2-5, with D maybe TRBD2 (5 bases). Germline lookup yields CDR1 SQVTM and CDR2 ANQGSEA. V lost 3 bases and J 4 bases, leaving 9 bases between the germline ends. This CDR3 spans 12 amino acids. The CDR3 region is CSVDQLGETQYF. CDR3 DNA: TGCAGCGTTGATCAACTAGGAGAGACCCAGTACTTC.

V is TRBV19 and J is TRBJ1-2, with TRBD1 identical over 8 bases. The germline V gene has CDR1 LNHDA and CDR2 SQIVND (reference sequence). The CDR3 runs to 14 residues. V lost 9 bases to trimming and J lost 8 bases; unmatched junction nucleotides: 14. In DNA form, the CDR3 reads TGTGCCAGCCATAATAGGGACAGGTCGACCGGCTACACCTTC. It encodes CASHNRDRSTGYTF.

This sequence joins TRBV5-8 and TRBJ1-6; D unresolved. Trimming pared 0 bases from V and 4 bases from J, leaving 11 bases between. CDR1 is SGHTS, CDR2 YDEGEE, per germline. The CDR3 has 16 amino acids. The CDR3 DNA sequence: TGTGCCAGCAGCTTGGGGCCCGATCGATATAATTCACCCCTCCACTTT. It translates to CASSLGPDRYNSPLHF.